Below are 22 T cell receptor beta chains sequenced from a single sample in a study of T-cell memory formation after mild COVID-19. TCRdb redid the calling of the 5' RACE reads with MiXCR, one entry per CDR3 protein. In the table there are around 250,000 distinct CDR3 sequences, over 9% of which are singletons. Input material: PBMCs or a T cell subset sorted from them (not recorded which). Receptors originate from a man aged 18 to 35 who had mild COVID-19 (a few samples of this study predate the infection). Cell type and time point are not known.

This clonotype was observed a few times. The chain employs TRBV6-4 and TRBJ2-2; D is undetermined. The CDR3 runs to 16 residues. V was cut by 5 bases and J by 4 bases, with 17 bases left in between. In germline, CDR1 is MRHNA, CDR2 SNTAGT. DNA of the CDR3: TGTGCCAGCAGTAAAAGGGCCCCGATTGGCACCGGGGAGCTGTTTTTT. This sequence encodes CASSKRAPIGTGELFF.

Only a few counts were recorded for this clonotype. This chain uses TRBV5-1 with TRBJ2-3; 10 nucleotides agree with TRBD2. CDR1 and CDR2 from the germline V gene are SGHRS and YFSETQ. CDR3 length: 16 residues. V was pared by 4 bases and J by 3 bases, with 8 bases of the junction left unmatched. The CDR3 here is CASSTERGGVTDTQYF. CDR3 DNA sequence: TGCGCCAGCAGCACAGAGCGGGGGGGAGTGACAGATACGCAGTATTTT.

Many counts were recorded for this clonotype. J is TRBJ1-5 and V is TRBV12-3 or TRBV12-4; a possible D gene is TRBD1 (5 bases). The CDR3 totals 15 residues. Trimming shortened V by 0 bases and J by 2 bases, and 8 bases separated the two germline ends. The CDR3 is CASSLALGGNQPQHF. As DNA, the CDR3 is TGTGCCAGCAGTTTAGCTCTAGGGGGCAATCAGCCCCAGCATTTT.

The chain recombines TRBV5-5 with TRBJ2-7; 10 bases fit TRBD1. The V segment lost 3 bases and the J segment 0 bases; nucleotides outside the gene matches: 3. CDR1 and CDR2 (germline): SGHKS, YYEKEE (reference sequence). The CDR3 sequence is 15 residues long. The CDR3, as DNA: TGTGCCAGCAGCTCGGGACAGGGGTCCTCCTACGAGCAGTACGTC. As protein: CASSSGQGSSYEQYV.

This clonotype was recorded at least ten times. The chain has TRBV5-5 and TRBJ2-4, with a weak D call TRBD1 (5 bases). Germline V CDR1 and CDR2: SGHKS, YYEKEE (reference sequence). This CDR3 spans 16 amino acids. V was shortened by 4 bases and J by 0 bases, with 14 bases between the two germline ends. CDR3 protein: CASSPRVLLAKNIQYF. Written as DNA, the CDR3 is TGTGCCAGCAGCCCCAGGGTCTTACTAGCCAAAAACATTCAGTACTTC. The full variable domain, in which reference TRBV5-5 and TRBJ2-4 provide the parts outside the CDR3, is DAGVTQSPTHLIKTRGQQVTLRCSPISGHKSVSWYQQVLGQGPQFIFQYYEKEERGRGNFPDRFSARQFPNYSSELNVNALLLGDSALYLCASSPRVLLAKNIQYFGAGTRLSVL.

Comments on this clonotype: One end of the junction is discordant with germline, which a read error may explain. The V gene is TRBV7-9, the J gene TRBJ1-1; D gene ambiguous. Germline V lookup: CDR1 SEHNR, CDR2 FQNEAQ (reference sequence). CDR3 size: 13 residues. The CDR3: CASSLVGSDGALF. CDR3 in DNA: TGTGCCAGCAGCTTAGTGGGGTCCGACGGAGCTTTATTT.

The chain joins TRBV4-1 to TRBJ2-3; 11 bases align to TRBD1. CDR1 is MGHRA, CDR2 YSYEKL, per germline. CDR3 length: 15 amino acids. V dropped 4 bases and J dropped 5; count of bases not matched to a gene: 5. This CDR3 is CASSRDRGYEDTQYF. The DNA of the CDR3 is TGCGCCAGCAGCCGGGACAGGGGGTATGAAGATACGCAGTATTTT.

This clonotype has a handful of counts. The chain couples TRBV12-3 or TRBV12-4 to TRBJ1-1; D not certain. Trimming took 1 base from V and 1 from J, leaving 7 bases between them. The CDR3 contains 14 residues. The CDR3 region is CASSLERGNTEAFF. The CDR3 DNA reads TGTGCCAGCAGTTTAGAGCGAGGGAACACTGAAGCTTTCTTT.

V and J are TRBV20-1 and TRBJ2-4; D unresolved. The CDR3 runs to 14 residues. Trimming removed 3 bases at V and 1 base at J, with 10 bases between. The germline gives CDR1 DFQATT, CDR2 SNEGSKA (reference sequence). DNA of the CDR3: TGCAGTGCTAGGTCATCAGTCGCCAAAAACATTCAGTACTTC. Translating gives CSARSSVAKNIQYF.

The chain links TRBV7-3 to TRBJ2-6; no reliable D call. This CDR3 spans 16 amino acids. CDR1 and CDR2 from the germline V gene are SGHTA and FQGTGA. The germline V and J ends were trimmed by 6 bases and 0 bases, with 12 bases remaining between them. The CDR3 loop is CASSQGSSSGANVLTF. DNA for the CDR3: TGTGCCAGCAGTCAAGGGTCAAGCTCTGGGGCCAACGTCCTGACTTTC.

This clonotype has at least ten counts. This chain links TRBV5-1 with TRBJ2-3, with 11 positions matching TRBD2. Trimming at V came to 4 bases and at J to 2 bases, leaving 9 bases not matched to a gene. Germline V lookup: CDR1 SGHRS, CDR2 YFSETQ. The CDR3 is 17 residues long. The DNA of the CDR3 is TGCGCCAGCAGCCGCACTAGCGGGGGCTCCAACACAGATACGCAGTATTTT. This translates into CASSRTSGGSNTDTQYF.

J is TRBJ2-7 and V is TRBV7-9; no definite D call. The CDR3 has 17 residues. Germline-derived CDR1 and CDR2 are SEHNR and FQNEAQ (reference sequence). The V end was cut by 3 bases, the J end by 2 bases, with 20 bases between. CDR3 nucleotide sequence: TGTGCCAGCAGCTTTCGGAAGACACGACCGCGGACCTACGAGCAGTACGTC. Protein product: CASSFRKTRPRTYEQYV.

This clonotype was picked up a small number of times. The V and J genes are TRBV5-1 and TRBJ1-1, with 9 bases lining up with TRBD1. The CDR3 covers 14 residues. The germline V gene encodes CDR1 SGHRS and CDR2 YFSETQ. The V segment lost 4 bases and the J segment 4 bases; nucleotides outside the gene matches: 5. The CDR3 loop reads CASSQGQGVTEAFF. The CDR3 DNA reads TGCGCCAGCAGCCAGGGACAGGGAGTCACTGAAGCTTTCTTT.

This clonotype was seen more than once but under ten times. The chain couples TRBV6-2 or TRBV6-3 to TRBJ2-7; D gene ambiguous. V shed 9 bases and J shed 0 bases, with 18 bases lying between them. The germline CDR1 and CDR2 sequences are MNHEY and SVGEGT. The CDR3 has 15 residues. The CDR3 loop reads CARESRLPSSYEQYF. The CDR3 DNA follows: TGTGCCAGAGAATCGAGACTCCCAAGCTCCTACGAGCAGTACTTC.

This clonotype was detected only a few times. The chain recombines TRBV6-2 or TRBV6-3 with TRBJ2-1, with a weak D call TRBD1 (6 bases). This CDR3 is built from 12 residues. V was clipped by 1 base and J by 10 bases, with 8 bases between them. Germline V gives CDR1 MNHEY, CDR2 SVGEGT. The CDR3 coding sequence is TGTGCCAGCAGTTACTGGACAGACGAGCAGTTCTTC. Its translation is CASSYWTDEQFF.

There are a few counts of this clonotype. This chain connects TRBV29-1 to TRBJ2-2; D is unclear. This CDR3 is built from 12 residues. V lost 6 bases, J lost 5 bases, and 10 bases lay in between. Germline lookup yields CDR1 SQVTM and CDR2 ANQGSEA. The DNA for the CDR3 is TGCAGCGTCCCCCTTGGAACCGGGGAGCTGTTTTTT. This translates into CSVPLGTGELFF.

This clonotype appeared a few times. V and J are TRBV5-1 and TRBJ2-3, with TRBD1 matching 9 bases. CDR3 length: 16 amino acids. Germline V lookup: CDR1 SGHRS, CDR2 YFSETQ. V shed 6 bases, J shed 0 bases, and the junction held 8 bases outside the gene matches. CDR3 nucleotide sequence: TGCGCCAGCATCTCCGGGGACAGGGCTAGCACAGATACGCAGTATTTT. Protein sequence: CASISGDRASTDTQYF.

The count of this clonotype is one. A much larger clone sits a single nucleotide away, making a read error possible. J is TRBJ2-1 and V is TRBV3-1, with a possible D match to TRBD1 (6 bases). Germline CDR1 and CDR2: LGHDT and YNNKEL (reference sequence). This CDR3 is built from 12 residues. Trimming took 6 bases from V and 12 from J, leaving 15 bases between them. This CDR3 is CASSPRGERQFF. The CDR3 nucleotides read TGTGCCAGCAGTCCCAGGGGTGAGAGGCAGTTCTTC.

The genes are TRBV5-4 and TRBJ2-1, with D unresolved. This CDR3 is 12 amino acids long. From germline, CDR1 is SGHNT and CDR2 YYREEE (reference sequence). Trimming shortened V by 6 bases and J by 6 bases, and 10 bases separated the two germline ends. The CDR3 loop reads CASTPEGNEQFF. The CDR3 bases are TGTGCCAGCACCCCTGAAGGCAATGAGCAGTTCTTC.

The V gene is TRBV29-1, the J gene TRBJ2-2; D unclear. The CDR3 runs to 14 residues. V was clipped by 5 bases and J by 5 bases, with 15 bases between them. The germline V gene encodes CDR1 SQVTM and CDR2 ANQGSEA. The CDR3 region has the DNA TGCAGCGTTCGGTTCACTTTTGAGACCGGGGAGCTGTTTTTT. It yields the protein CSVRFTFETGELFF.

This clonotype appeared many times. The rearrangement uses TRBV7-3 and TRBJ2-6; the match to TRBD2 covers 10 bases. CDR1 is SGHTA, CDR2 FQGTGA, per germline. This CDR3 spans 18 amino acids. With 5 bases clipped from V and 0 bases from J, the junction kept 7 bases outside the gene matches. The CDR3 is CASSLSSGSYSGANVLTF. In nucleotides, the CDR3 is TGTGCCAGCAGCCTCTCTAGCGGGAGCTACTCTGGGGCCAACGTCCTGACTTTC.

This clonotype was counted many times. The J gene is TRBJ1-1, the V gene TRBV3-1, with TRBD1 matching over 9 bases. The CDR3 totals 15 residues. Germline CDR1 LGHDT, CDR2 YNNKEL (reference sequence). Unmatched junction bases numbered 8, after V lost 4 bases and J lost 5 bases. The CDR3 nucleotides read TGTGCCAGCAGCCCCTGGGGACAGGGAAGAACTGAAGCTTTCTTT. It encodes CASSPWGQGRTEAFF.